The sequence of this T cell receptor (beta chain) was determined in a study of cytomegalovirus exposure and HLA in healthy donors. General study points: The study carried out a later analysis of TCR beta sequences. It associated some 17,000 of them with specific HLA alleles at a false discovery rate of 0.05. In a later analysis, HLA-associated beta chains showed higher expansion and lower generation probabilities than comparable chains.

In the PCR, 60 Vbeta and 13 Jbeta primers were used. Profiled with immunoSEQ multiplex PCR; TCRdb holds only in-frame clones, not every one. Among over 100,000 clones listed, roughly 73% were seen once. The CDR3 has 15 residues. V gave up 6 bases and J gave up 2 bases; unmatched junction bases: 7. Per the germline V gene, CDR1 is MNHEY and CDR2 is SVGAGI. Details on this clone: Its antigen is currently unknown.

The origin of this receptor is a woman in her 30s in good health and CMV-seronegative. Sequencing used PBMCs. The rearrangement joins TRBV6-5 to TRBJ2-1; 7 nucleotides align to TRBD1. The CDR3 region has the DNA TGTGCCAGCAGCAGAGACAGGGCCCCCTACAATGAGCAGTTCTTC. This codes for CASSRDRAPYNEQFF.